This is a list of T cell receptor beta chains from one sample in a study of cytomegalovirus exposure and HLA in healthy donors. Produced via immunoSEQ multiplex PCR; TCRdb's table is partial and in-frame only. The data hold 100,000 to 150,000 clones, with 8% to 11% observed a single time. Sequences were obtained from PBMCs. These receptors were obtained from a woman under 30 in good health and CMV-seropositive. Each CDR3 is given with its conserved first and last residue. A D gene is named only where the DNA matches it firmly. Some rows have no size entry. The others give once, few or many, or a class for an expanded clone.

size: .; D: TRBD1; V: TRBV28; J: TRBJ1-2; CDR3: CASSSLRQGNSYGYTF; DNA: TGTGCCAGCAGTTCCCTTCGACAGGGAAACAGCTATGGCTACACCTTC
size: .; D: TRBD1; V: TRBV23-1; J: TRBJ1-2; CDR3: CASTTGTDYGYTF; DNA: TGCGCCAGCACTACCGGGACAGATTATGGCTACACCTTC
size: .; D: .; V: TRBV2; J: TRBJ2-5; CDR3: CASRKGQGETQYF; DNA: TGTGCCAGCAGAAAGGGGCAGGGGGAGACCCAGTACTTC
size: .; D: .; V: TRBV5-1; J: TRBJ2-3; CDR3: CASSLFSSGTDTQYF; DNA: TGCGCCAGCAGTTTGTTCTCGTCGGGCACAGATACGCAGTATTTT
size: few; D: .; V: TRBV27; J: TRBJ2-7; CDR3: CASSSDGYGAYEQYF; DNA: TGTGCCAGCAGTTCCGACGGGTACGGTGCCTACGAGCAGTACTTC
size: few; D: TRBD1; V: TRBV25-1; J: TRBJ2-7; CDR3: CASSPRIGTGSPNEQYF; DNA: TGTGCCAGCAGCCCTAGGATAGGGACAGGGTCCCCAAACGAGCAGTACTTC
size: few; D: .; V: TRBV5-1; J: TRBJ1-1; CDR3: CASSVSSGGRATEAFF; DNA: TGCGCCAGCAGCGTAAGTTCGGGGGGCCGAGCCACTGAAGCTTTCTTT
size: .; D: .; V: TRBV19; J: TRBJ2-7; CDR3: CASSTTSTGTAYEQYF; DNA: TGTGCCAGTAGTACTACTTCGACAGGTACGGCCTACGAGCAGTACTTC
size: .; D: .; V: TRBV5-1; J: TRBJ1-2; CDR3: CASAEQPRGGYTF; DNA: TGCGCCAGCGCTGAACAGCCTAGGGGTGGCTACACCTTC
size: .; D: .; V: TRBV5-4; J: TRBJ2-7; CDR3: CASSIMGLTTYEQYF; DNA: TGTGCCAGCAGCATTATGGGACTTACTACCTACGAGCAGTACTTC
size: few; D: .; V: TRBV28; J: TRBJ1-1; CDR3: CASIETRSNTEAFF; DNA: TGTGCCAGCATCGAGACTCGATCGAACACTGAAGCTTTCTTT
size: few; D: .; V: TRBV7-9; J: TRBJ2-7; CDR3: CASSSLSYEQYF; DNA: TGTGCCAGCAGCTCGTTATCCTACGAGCAGTACTTC
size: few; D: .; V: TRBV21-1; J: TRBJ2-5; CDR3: CASSKVGGRDETQYF; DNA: TGTGCCAGCAGCAAAGTTGGAGGGAGGGATGAGACCCAGTACTTC
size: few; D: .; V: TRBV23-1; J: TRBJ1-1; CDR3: CASFSLSEAFF; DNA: TGCGCCAGCTTTAGTCTATCTGAAGCTTTCTTT
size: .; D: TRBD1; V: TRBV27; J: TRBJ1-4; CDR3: CASRKPGQSEKLFF; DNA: TGTGCCAGCAGAAAGCCGGGACAGTCTGAAAAACTGTTTTTT
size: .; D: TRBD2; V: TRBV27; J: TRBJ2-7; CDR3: CASSPLAGVVPYEQYF; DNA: TGTGCCAGCAGTCCGCTAGCGGGAGTGGTACCCTACGAGCAGTACTTC
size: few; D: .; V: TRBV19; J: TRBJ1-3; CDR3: CASSIGDFSGNTIYF; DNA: TGTGCCAGTAGTATAGGCGACTTCTCTGGAAACACCATATATTTT
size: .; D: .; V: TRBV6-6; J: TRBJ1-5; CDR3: CASSLDTFNQPQHF; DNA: TGTGCCAGCAGTTTGGACACCTTTAATCAGCCCCAGCATTTT
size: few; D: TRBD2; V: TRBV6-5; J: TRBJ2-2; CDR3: CASKGLAVNTGELFF; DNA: TGTGCCAGCAAGGGACTAGCGGTCAACACCGGGGAGCTGTTTTTT
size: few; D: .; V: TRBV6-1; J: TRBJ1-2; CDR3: CASSVNSYYGYTF; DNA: TGTGCCAGCAGTGTCAACAGTTACTATGGCTACACCTTC
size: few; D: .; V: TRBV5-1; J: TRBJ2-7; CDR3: CASSLGGGTYEQYF; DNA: TGCGCCAGCAGCTTGGGGGGCGGGACCTACGAGCAGTACTTC
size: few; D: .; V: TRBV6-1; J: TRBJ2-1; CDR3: CAILKMRGYEQFF; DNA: TGTGCCATCCTTAAAATGAGAGGATATGAGCAGTTCTTC
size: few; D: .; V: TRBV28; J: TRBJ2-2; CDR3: CASRESIGELFF; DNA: TGTGCCAGCAGGGAGTCGATCGGGGAGCTGTTTTTT
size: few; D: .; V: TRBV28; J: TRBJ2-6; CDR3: CASSLDAGSSGANVLTF; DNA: TGTGCCAGCAGTTTGGACGCCGGGAGCTCTGGGGCCAACGTCCTGACTTTC